Each of the 11 T cell receptor beta chains below was sequenced from the same sample in a study of cytomegalovirus exposure and HLA in healthy donors. PCR used 60 Vbeta primers and 13 Jbeta primers. The data were produced by immunoSEQ multiplex PCR, yet TCRdb's version contains in-frame clones alone and is incomplete. The data contain about 150,000 clones, 82% of them singletons. Sequenced input: PBMCs. Receptors were obtained from a woman aged 50 to 65 in good health and CMV-seropositive.

The chain is built from TRBV19 and TRBJ1-2; D gene ambiguous. The CDR3 length is 14 residues. Trimming removed 1 base at V and 3 bases at J, with 9 bases between. Germline V gene data show CDR1 as LNHDA and CDR2 as SQIVND (reference sequence). The CDR3: CASSIAAGDYGYTF. For the CDR3, the DNA is TGTGCCAGTAGTATAGCGGCAGGCGACTATGGCTACACCTTC.

The gene calls are TRBV9 and TRBJ2-2, with a possible D match to TRBD2 (5 bases). The CDR3 loop spans 13 amino acids. V lost 5 bases to trimming and J lost 2 bases, with 7 bases between them. In germline, CDR1 is SGDLS, CDR2 YYNGEE. CDR3 sequence reads: CASSGGNTGELFF. The CDR3 nucleotides read TGTGCCAGCAGTGGAGGTAACACCGGGGAGCTGTTTTTT.

The rearrangement links TRBV5-6 to TRBJ1-2, with TRBD1 identical over 8 bases. The CDR3 has 17 residues. In germline, CDR1 is SGHDT, CDR2 YYEEEE. The J segment lost 8 bases and the V segment lost 4 bases, leaving 19 bases of the junction unmatched. CDR3 nucleotide sequence: TGTGCCAGCAGCGCGCCGGGACAGGCCCCCTTATATTTAGGCTACACCTTC. It codes for CASSAPGQAPLYLGYTF. The whole variable domain, filled in from reference TRBV5-6 and TRBJ1-2, reads DAGVTQSPTHLIKTRGQQVTLRCSPKSGHDTVSWYQQALGQGPQFIFQYYEEEERQRGNFPDRFSGHQFPNYSSELNVNALLLGDSALYLCASSAPGQAPLYLGYTFGSGTRLTVV.

CDR3 bases: TGTGCCAGCACCTTGGGACAGGGTCTACCCCTCCACTTT. It encodes CASTLGQGLPLHF. J is TRBJ1-6 and V is TRBV2; 9 bases agree with TRBD1. This CDR3 is built from 13 residues. The V gene's germline CDR1 is SNHLY and CDR2 FYNNEI. After removal of 7 bases from V and 12 bases from J, the junction contained 7 bases not matched to a gene.

The chain combines TRBV13 with TRBJ1-1; D uncertain. Deletions cut 3 bases from V and 5 bases from J, with 10 bases between. The V gene's germline CDR1 is PRHDT and CDR2 FYEKMQ (reference sequence). This CDR3 has 13 residues. The CDR3 sequence is CASSLVGRTEAFF. The CDR3 DNA reads as TGTGCCAGCAGCTTGGTAGGGAGGACTGAAGCTTTCTTT.

The chain recombines TRBV4-3 with TRBJ1-2; 9 bases line up with TRBD1. The junction had 5 bases not matched to a gene; V was cut back by 4 bases and J by 8 bases. There are 13 residues in the CDR3. Germline loops: CDR1 LGHNA, CDR2 YSLEER. Here the CDR3 reads CASSLDRGRGYTF. CDR3 coding DNA: TGCGCCAGCAGCCTGGACAGGGGTAGAGGCTACACCTTC.

This chain joins TRBV9 and TRBJ2-3; TRBD2 is a possible D gene (7 bases). V lost 0 bases, J lost 2 bases, and 13 bases lay in between. The CDR3 consists of 16 residues. CDR1 and CDR2 from the germline V gene are SGDLS and YYNGEE. CDR3 amino acids: CASSVEGGTITDTQYF. In DNA form, the CDR3 reads TGTGCCAGCAGCGTAGAGGGGGGGACTATCACAGATACGCAGTATTTT.

The CDR3 region has the DNA TGTGCCAGTAGCACCGGGACAAGACATAATTCACCCCTCCACTTT. Translating gives CASSTGTRHNSPLHF. The rearrangement joins TRBV19 to TRBJ1-6; D is perhaps TRBD1 (6 bases). CDR1 and CDR2 from the germline V gene are LNHDA and SQIVND (reference sequence). V lost 6 bases and J lost 5, with 14 bases in between. The CDR3 loop spans 15 amino acids.

The chain recombines TRBV7-9 with TRBJ2-1; a weak D match, TRBD2 (6 bases). V shed 4 bases and J shed 6 bases, with 13 bases lying between them. This CDR3 has 14 amino acids. The germline V gene has CDR1 SEHNR and CDR2 FQNEAQ (reference sequence). The CDR3: CASSSGLISNEQFF. The CDR3 DNA follows: TGTGCCAGCAGCTCGGGACTCATATCCAATGAGCAGTTCTTC. The entire variable domain, with the rest obtained from reference TRBV7-9 and TRBJ2-1, is as follows: DTGVSQNPRHKITKRGQNVTFRCDPISEHNRLYWYRQTLGQGPEFLTYFQNEAQLEKSRLLSDRFSAERPKGSFSTLEIQRTEQGDSAMYLCASSSGLISNEQFFGPGTRLTVL.

As to this clone: Other DNA variants within this sample encode the same CDR3. This chain links TRBV18 with TRBJ2-3, with 11 bases aligning to TRBD2. The CDR3 runs to 16 residues. CDR1 and CDR2 from the germline V gene are KGHSH and LQKENI. V dropped 3 bases and J dropped 0; count of bases not matched to a gene: 2. The CDR3 coding sequence is TGTGCCAGCTCACCCCTAGCGGGGGGCAGCACAGATACGCAGTATTTT. Residues: CASSPLAGGSTDTQYF.

This sequence joins TRBV5-4 and TRBJ2-2; TRBD2 agrees at 9 bases. Germline CDR1 reads SGHNT; CDR2 reads YYREEE (reference sequence). V shed 1 base and J 7 bases; nucleotides not matched to a gene: 17. The CDR3 totals 19 residues. CDR3 region: CASSLTSGRGGVVIGELFF. Here the CDR3 DNA reads TGTGCCAGCAGCTTGACCTCGGGGCGGGGGGGCGTCGTGATCGGGGAGCTGTTTTTT.